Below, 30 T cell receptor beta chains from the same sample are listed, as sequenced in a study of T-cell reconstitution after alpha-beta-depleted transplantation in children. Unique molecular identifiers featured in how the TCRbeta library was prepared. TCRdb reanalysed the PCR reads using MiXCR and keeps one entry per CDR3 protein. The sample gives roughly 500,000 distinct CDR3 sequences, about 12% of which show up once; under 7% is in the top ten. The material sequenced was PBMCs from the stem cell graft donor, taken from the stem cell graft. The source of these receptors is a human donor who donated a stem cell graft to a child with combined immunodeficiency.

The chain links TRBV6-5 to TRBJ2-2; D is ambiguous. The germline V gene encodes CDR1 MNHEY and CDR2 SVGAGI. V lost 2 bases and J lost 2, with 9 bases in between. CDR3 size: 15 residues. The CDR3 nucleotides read TGTGCCAGCAGTTACGGCGAAGAAAACACCGGGGAGCTGTTTTTT. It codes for CASSYGEENTGELFF.

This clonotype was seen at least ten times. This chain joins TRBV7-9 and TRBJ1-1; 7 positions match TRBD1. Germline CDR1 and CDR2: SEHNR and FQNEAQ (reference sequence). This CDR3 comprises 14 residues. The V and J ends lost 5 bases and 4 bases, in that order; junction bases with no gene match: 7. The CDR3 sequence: CASSLRQGGTEAFF. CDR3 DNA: TGTGCCAGCAGCCTTCGACAGGGCGGCACTGAAGCTTTCTTT.

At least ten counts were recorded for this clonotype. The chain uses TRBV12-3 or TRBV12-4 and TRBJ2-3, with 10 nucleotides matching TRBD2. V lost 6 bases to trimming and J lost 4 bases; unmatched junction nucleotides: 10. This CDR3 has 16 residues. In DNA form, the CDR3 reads TGTGCCAGCAGCCACTTGACAGCGGGGGGGCCAGATACGCAGTATTTT. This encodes CASSHLTAGGPDTQYF.

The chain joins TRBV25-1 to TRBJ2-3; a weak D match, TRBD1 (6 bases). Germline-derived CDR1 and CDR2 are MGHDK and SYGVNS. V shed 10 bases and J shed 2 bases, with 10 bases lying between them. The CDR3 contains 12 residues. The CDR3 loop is CATGQITDTQYF. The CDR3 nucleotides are TGTGCCACCGGACAGATCACAGATACGCAGTATTTT.

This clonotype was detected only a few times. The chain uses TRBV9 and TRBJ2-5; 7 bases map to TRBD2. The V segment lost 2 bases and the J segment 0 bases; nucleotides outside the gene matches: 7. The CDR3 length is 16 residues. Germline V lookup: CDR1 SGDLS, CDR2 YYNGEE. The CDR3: CASSVGRRGYQETQYF. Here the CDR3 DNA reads TGTGCCAGCAGCGTGGGGAGGCGGGGGTACCAAGAGACCCAGTACTTC. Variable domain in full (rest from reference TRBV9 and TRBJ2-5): DSGVTQTPKHLITATGQRVTLRCSPRSGDLSVYWYQQSLDQGLQFLIQYYNGEERAKGNILERFSAQQFPDLHSELNLSSLELGDSALYFCASSVGRRGYQETQYFGPGTRLLVL.

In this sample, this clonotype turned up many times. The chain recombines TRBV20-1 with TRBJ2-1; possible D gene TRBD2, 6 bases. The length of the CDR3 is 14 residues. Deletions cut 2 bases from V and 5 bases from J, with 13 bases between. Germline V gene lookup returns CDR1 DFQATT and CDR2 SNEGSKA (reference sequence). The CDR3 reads CSARRGGANNEQFF. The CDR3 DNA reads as TGCAGTGCTAGAAGGGGCGGGGCCAACAATGAGCAGTTCTTC.

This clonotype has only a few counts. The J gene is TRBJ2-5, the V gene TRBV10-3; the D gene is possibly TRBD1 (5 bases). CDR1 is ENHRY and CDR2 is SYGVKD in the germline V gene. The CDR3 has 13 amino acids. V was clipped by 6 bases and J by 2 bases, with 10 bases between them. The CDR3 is CAISETAQETQYF. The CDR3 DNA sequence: TGTGCCATCAGCGAGACAGCGCAAGAGACCCAGTACTTC.

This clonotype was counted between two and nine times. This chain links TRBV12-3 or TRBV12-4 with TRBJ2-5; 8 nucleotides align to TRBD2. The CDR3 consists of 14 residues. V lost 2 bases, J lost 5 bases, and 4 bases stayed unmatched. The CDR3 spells CASSLRASGETQYF. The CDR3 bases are TGTGCCAGCAGTTTAAGGGCTAGCGGGGAGACCCAGTACTTC.

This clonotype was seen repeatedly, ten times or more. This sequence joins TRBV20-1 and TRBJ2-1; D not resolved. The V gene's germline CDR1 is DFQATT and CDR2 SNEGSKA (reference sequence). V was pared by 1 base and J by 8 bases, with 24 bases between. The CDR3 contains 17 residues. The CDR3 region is CSARAERSRPPGDEQFF. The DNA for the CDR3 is TGCAGTGCTAGAGCAGAACGCTCCCGCCCGCCAGGTGATGAGCAGTTCTTC.

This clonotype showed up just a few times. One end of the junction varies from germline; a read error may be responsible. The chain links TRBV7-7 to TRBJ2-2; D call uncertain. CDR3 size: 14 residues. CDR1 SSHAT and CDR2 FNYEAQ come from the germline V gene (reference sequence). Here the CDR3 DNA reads TGTGCTAGCAGCTTCCACGCGAACACCGGGGAGCTGTTTTTT. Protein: CASSFHANTGELFF. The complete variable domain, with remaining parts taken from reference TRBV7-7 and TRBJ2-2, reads GAGVSQSPRYKVTKRGQDVTLRCDPISSHATLYWYQQALGQGPEFLTYFNYEAQPDKSGLPSDRFSAERPEGSISTLTIQRTEQRDSAMYRCASSFHANTGELFFGEGSRLTVL.

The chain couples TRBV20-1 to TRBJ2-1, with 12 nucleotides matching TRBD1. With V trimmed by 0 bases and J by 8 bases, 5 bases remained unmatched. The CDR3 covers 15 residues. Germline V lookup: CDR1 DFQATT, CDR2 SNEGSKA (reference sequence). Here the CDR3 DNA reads TGCAGTGCTAGAGAAGGGACAGGGGGCCTCGATGAGCAGTTCTTC. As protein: CSAREGTGGLDEQFF.

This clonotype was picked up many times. The CDR3 sequence: CSALDRDMGADTQYF. CDR3 bases: TGCAGCGCTCTCGACAGGGATATGGGGGCAGATACGCAGTATTTT. V gene TRBV29-1 combines with J gene TRBJ2-3; 7 positions agree with TRBD1. Per the germline V gene, CDR1 is SQVTM and CDR2 is ANQGSEA. This CDR3 has 15 residues. J gave up 4 bases and V 7 bases, and 14 bases lay outside the gene matches.

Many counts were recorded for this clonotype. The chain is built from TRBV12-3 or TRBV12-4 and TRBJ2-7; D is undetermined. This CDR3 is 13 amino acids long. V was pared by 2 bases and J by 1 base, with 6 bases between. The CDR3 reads CASSLSPSYEQYF. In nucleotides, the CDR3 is TGTGCCAGCAGTTTATCCCCTTCCTACGAGCAGTACTTC.

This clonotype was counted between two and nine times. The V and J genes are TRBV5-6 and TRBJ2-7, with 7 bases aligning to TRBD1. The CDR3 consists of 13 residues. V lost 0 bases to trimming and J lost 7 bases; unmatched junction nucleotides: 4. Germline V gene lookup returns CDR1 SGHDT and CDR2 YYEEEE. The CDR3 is CASSLGTGQEQYF. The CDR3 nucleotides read TGTGCCAGCAGCTTGGGGACAGGTCAAGAGCAGTACTTC. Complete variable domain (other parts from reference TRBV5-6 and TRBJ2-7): DAGVTQSPTHLIKTRGQQVTLRCSPKSGHDTVSWYQQALGQGPQFIFQYYEEEERQRGNFPDRFSGHQFPNYSSELNVNALLLGDSALYLCASSLGTGQEQYFGPGTRLTVT.

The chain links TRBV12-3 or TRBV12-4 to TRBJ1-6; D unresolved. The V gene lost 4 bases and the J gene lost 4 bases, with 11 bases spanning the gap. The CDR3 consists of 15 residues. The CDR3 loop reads CASSYEGYYNSPLHF. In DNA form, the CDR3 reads TGTGCCAGCAGTTACGAGGGATATTATAATTCACCCCTCCACTTT.

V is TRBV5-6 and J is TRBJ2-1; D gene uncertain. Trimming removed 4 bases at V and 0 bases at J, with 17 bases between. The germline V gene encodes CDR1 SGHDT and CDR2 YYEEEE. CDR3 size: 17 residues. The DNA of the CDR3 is TGTGCCAGCAGCCCTCCCGGCGCGCCGAGCTCCTACAATGAGCAGTTCTTC. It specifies CASSPPGAPSSYNEQFF.

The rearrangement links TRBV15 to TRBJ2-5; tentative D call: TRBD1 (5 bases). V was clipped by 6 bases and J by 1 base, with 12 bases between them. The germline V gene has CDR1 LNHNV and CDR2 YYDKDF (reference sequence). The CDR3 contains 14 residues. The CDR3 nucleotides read TGTGCCACCAGTACAGGACAACCCCAAGAGACCCAGTACTTC. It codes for CATSTGQPQETQYF.

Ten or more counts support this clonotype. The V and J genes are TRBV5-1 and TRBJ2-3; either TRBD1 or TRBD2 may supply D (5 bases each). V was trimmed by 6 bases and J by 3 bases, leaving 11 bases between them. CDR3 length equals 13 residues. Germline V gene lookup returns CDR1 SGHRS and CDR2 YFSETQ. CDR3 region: CASTGPRTDTQYF. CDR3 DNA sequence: TGCGCCAGCACGGGACCGAGGACAGATACGCAGTATTTT.

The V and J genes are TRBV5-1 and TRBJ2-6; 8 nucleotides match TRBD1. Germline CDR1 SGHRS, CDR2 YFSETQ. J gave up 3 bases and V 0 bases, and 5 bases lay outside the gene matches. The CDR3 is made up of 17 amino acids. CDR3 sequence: CASSLGTTGDGANVLTF. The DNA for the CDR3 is TGCGCCAGCAGCTTGGGGACGACAGGGGATGGGGCCAACGTCCTGACTTTC.

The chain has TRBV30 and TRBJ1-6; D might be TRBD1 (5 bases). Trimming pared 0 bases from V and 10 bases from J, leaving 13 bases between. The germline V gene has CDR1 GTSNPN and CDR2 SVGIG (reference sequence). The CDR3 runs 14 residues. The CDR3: CAWSVLGRGSPLHF. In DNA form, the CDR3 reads TGTGCCTGGAGTGTACTGGGGCGGGGGTCACCCCTCCACTTT.

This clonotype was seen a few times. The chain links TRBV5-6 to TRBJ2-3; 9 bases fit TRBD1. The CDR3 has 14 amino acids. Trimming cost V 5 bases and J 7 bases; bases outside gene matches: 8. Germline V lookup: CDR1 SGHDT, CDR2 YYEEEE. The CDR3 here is CASSWDRELNTQYF. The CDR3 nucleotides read TGTGCCAGCAGTTGGGACAGGGAGCTCAATACGCAGTATTTT.

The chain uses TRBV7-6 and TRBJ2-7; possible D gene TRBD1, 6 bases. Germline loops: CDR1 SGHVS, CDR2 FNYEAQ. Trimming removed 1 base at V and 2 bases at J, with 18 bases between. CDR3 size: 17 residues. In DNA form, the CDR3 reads TGTGCCAGCAGCTTAGTTACGGACAGCGAATTTCCCTACGAGCAGTACTTC. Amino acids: CASSLVTDSEFPYEQYF.

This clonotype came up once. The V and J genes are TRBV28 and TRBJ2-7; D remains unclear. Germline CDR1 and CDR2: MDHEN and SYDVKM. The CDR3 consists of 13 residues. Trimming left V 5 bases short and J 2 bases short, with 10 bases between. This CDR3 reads CASSLIRAYEQYF. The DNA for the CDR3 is TGTGCCAGCAGTCTAATCCGGGCCTACGAGCAGTACTTC.

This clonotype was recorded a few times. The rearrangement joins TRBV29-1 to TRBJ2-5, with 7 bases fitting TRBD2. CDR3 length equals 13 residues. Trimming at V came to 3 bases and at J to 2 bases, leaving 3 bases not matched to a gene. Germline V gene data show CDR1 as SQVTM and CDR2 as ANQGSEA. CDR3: CSVEGTIQETQYF. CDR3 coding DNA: TGCAGCGTTGAGGGGACTATTCAAGAGACCCAGTACTTC. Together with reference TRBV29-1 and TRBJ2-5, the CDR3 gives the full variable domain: SAVISQKPSRDICQRGTSLTIQCQVDSQVTMMFWYRQQPGQSLTLIATANQGSEATYESGFVIDKFPISRPNLTFSTLTVSNMSPEDSSIYLCSVEGTIQETQYFGPGTRLLVL.

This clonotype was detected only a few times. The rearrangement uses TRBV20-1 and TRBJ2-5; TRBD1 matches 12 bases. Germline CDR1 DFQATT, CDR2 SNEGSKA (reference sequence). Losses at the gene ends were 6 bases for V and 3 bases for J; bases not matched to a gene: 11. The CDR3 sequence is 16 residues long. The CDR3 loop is CSAGLPGQGAEETQYF. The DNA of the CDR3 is TGCAGTGCCGGTTTACCGGGACAGGGGGCCGAAGAGACCCAGTACTTC.

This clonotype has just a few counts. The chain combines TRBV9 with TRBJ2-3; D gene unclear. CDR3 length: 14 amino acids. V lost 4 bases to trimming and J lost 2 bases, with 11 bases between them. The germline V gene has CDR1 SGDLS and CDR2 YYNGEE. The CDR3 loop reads CASSPAAPTDTQYF. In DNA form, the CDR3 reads TGTGCCAGCAGCCCGGCAGCTCCCACAGATACGCAGTATTTT.

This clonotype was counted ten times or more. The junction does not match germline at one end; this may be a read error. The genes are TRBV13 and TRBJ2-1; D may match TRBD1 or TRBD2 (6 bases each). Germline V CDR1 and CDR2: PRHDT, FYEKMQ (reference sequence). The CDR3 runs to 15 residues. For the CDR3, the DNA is TGTGCCAGCAGCATAGGGGGGCCCCCCTACAATGAGCAGTTCTTC. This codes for CASSIGGPPYNEQFF. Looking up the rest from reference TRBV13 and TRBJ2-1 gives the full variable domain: AAGVIQSPRHLIKEKRETATLKCYPIPRHDTVYWYQQGPGQDPQFLISFYEKMQSDKGSIPDRFSAQQFSDYHSELNMSSLELGDSALYFCASSIGGPPYNEQFFGPGTRLTVL.

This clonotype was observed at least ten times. The CDR3 DNA reads as TGTGCCAGCAGTGAGGGGACTACCACAGATACGCAGTATTTT. This gives the protein CASSEGTTTDTQYF. V is TRBV6-4 and J is TRBJ2-3, with TRBD2 matching 7 bases. The CDR3 loop spans 14 amino acids. V was clipped by 3 bases and J by 2 bases; unmatched bases: 2. Germline lookup yields CDR1 MRHNA and CDR2 SNTAGT.

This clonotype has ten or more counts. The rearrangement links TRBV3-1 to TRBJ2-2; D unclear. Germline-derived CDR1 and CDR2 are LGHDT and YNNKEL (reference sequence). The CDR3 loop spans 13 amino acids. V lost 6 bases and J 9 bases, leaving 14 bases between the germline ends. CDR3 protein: CASRGSARRELFF. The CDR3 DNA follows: TGTGCCAGCAGGGGGTCGGCGAGGAGGGAGCTGTTTTTT.

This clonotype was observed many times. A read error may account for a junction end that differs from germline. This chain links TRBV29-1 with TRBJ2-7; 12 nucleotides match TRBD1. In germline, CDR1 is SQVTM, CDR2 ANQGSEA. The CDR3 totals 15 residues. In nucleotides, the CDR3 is TGCAGCGTTGAAAGGGGGACAGGGGGCACCTACGAGCAGCACTTC. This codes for CSVERGTGGTYEQHF.